Listed here are 9 T cell receptor beta chains from one sample, sequenced in a study of tumor-infiltrating lymphocytes in primary liver carcinoma. Unsorted whole blood yielded blood RNA, and germline DNA was extracted as well. Production of TCR beta cDNA used approximately 0.45 ug total RNA together with a constant-region primer. What produced the TCR beta libraries was three nested multiplex PCR rounds using slightly modified ARM-PCR. For roughly 10 cycles apiece, the opening two PCR rounds ran with TRBV1-TRBV30 forward primers and a C-beta reverse primer. TCRdb recomputed calls from the multiplex PCR reads with MiXCR, one row per CDR3 protein. The repertoire holds about 200,000 distinct CDR3 sequences, with less than 70% as singletons. Sequencing was performed on peripheral blood. The source is a woman in her fifties or sixties with primary liver carcinoma and hepatitis B virus infection.

The rearrangement joins TRBV20-1 to TRBJ2-7; no firm D call. V shed 2 bases and J shed 5 bases, with 7 bases lying between them. Per germline, CDR1 DFQATT and CDR2 SNEGSKA (reference sequence). The CDR3 spans 11 residues. The CDR3 here is CSARFKHEQYF. CDR3 DNA: TGCAGTGCTAGATTTAAGCACGAGCAGTACTTC.

V is TRBV11-3 and J is TRBJ2-1, with 8 bases lining up with TRBD2. The V gene end was trimmed by 8 bases and the J gene end by 15 bases; junction bases not matched to a gene: 15. The CDR3 spans 13 residues. Germline lookup yields CDR1 SGHNT and CDR2 YENEEA. The CDR3 region has the DNA TGTGCCAGCGGCGGGGGGCTTAACAATGAGTGGTTCTTC. Translation gives CASGGGLNNEWFF.

On this clonotype: Since a much larger clone is just one base distant, this may be a read error. V usage is TRBV6-1 and J usage is TRBJ2-2; tentatively, D is TRBD1 or TRBD2 (5 bases each). The CDR3 is made up of 15 amino acids. Per germline, CDR1 MNHNS and CDR2 SASEGT. CDR3 in amino acids: CASRTGTAATEELFF. The CDR3 coding sequence is TGTGCCAGCAGGACCGGGACGGCGGCCACCGAGGAGCTGTTTTTT.

The V and J genes are TRBV29-1 and TRBJ2-1, with 8 bases lining up with TRBD2. Germline loops: CDR1 SQVTM, CDR2 ANQGSEA. The CDR3 spans 16 residues. With V trimmed by 3 bases and J by 9 bases, 16 bases remained unmatched. In DNA form, the CDR3 reads TGCAGCGTTGAGGGGACTAGTGGGAGGGCCCTTAGTGAGCAGTTCTTC. Translating gives CSVEGTSGRALSEQFF.

With respect to this clonotype: Relative to the germline gene, one junction end is altered; a read error may explain this. The CDR3 DNA sequence: TGTGCCAGCAGTTCCGGACTAGCGAACACCCATTACTTC. Its protein product is CASSSGLANTHYF. The rearrangement links TRBV6-2 or TRBV6-3 to TRBJ2-5; 9 bases line up with TRBD2. CDR1 and CDR2 (germline): MNHEY, SVGEGT. The CDR3 sequence is 13 residues long.

A note on this clonotype: A much larger clone lies a single base off, so this may be a read error. The V and J genes are TRBV6-6 and TRBJ2-7, with 7 bases matching TRBD1. CDR1 is MNHNY, CDR2 SVGAGI, per germline (reference sequence). The CDR3 runs 14 residues. CDR3 region: CASSLRDRTYEHYF. The CDR3 nucleotides read TGTGCCAGCAGTCTCCGGGACAGAACCTACGAGCATTACTTC.

A note on this clonotype: Germline and junction disagree at one end, which may indicate a read error. The chain employs TRBV11-2 and TRBJ1-1, with 9 bases matching TRBD1. Germline V gene sequence: CDR1 SGHAT, CDR2 FQNNGV. The CDR3 loop spans 14 amino acids. Written as DNA, the CDR3 is TGTGTCAGCAGCCTAGCACAGGGGGCCACTGAAGCTTTCTTT. It encodes CVSSLAQGATEAFF. The full variable domain, with the rest looked up from reference TRBV11-2 and TRBJ1-1, is EAGVAQSPRYKIIEKRQSVAFWCNPISGHATLYWYQQILGQGPKLLIQFQNNGVVDDSQLPKDRFSAERLKGVDSTLKIQPAKLEDSAVYLCVSSLAQGATEAFFGQGTRLTVV.

In the case of this clonotype: A much larger clone lies a single base off, so this may be a read error. V gene TRBV6-5 combines with J gene TRBJ2-5, with D possibly matching TRBD2 (6 bases). CDR1 is MNHEY, CDR2 SVGAGI, per germline. CDR3 length: 17 amino acids. The CDR3 here is CASSATWRAGPQEAQYF. In DNA, the CDR3 is TGTGCCAGCAGCGCAACTTGGAGGGCCGGGCCCCAAGAGGCCCAGTACTTC.

The chain employs TRBV5-1 and TRBJ2-2; D gene uncertain. Germline loops: CDR1 SGHRS, CDR2 YFSETQ. CDR3 length: 15 amino acids. Trimming removed 2 bases from V and 7 bases from J, with 15 bases in between. The DNA of the CDR3 is TGCGCCAGCAGCTTAGGGCAGAGAAGCAACGGGGAGCTGTTTTTT. Protein sequence: CASSLGQRSNGELFF.